This T cell receptor beta chain was captured in a study of blood T cell repertoires in COVID-19. Study-wide context: Donors in the United States, Italy and Spain gave samples during acute or convalescent COVID-19. In each case, the material was cDNA or gDNA derived from T cells, B-cell-depleted T cells, or PBMCs.

In the authors' methods: The assay estimated nucleated cells by amplifying reference gene primers. Libraries were prepared by immunoSEQ multiplex PCR; TCRdb keeps only in-frame clonotypes and omits some of them. The DNA gave D and trimming, while V, J and clone size come from that table. The table shows approximately 260,000 clones, with 65% to 90% occurring only once. The CDR3 runs to 16 residues. V gave up 4 bases and J gave up 5 bases; unmatched junction bases: 13. Germline CDR1 is LGHDT and CDR2 is YNNKEL (reference sequence). The sample taken for sequencing was peripheral blood. The sequence was collected from an elderly woman with active or convalescent COVID-19. The gene calls are TRBV3-1 (or the pseudogene TRBV3-2) and TRBJ1-1, with 7 bases identical to TRBD1. For the CDR3, the DNA is TGTGCCAGCAGCCCGAGAGACTTGACAGGGCGAACTGAAGCTTTCTTT. This codes for CASSPRDLTGRTEAFF.